The 6 T cell receptor beta chains below were found in one sample sequenced in a study of blood T cell repertoires in COVID-19. The method was immunoSEQ multiplex PCR; TCRdb's version includes in-frame clones alone and lacks a portion of them. The table has 200,000 to 250,000 clones, about 91% seen once. The sequenced sample consisted of peripheral blood. Receptor source: a woman aged 30 to 39 with COVID-19, enrolled during active disease.

V and J are TRBV4-2 and TRBJ1-6, with 9 bases that match TRBD1. Losses at the gene ends were 1 base for V and 9 bases for J; bases not matched to a gene: 7. This CDR3 has 16 residues. Germline lookup yields CDR1 LGHNA and CDR2 YNFKEQ. This CDR3 reads CASSQAAGQGGSPLHF. The CDR3 bases are TGTGCCAGCAGCCAAGCCGCGGGACAGGGAGGTTCACCCCTCCACTTT.

This clone was seen only once. Other DNA sequences in the sample encode the same CDR3. This sequence joins TRBV7-2 and TRBJ2-1; 14 bases align to TRBD2. This CDR3 contains 16 residues. V lost 4 bases and J lost 4; bases outside the gene matches: 3. Germline V lookup: CDR1 SGHTA, CDR2 FQGNSA. The DNA of the CDR3 is TGTGCCAGCAGCTCCAGACTAGCGGGGGGGTACAATGAGCAGTTCTTC. Residues: CASSSRLAGGYNEQFF.

The chain couples TRBV20-1 to TRBJ1-1, with 11 nucleotides matching TRBD1. The V segment lost 6 bases and the J segment 14 bases; nucleotides outside the gene matches: 8. The CDR3 totals 11 residues. CDR1 is DFQATT and CDR2 is SNEGSKA in the germline V gene (reference sequence). The CDR3 here is CSAPPGQGVFF. As DNA, the CDR3 is TGCAGTGCCCCCCCGGGACAGGGGGTATTCTTT.

This chain uses TRBV18 with TRBJ1-2, with D possibly being TRBD1 (6 bases). V was trimmed by 5 bases and J by 2 bases, leaving 12 bases between them. The CDR3 is 14 amino acids. In germline, CDR1 is KGHSH, CDR2 LQKENI. The CDR3 region has the DNA TGTGCCAGCTCAGCAGGGGCCTCCAACTATGGCTACACCTTC. Protein: CASSAGASNYGYTF.

V gene TRBV9 combines with J gene TRBJ2-1; a weak D match, TRBD2 (6 bases). Trimming left V 5 bases short and J 9 bases short, with 21 bases between. CDR1 is SGDLS and CDR2 is YYNGEE in the germline V gene. This CDR3 comprises 15 residues. The chain's CDR3 is CASSSGGQFLPEQFF. The CDR3 nucleotides are TGTGCCAGCAGTAGCGGCGGACAATTCCTGCCTGAGCAGTTCTTC.

This chain links TRBV6-5 with TRBJ1-2; TRBD1 might be the D (6 bases). This CDR3 region has 14 residues. Looked up from germline, CDR1 is MNHEY and CDR2 is SVGAGI. V was shortened by 6 bases and J by 7 bases, with 18 bases between the two germline ends. Here the CDR3 reads CASRSYKDSRGYTF. The CDR3 DNA sequence: TGTGCCAGCAGATCCTATAAGGACAGTCGTGGCTACACCTTC.